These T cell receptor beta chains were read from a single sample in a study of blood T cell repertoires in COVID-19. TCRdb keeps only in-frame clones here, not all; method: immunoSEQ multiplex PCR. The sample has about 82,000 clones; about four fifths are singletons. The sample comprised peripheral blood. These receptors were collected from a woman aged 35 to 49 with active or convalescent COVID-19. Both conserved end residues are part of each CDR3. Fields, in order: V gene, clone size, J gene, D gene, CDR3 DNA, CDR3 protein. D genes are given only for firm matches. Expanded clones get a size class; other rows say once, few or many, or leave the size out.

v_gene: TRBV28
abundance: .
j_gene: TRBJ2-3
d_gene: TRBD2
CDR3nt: TGTGCCAGCAGTTTTAGTAATAGCGGGGGAAAAGATACGCAGTATTTT
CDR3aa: CASSFSNSGGKDTQYF

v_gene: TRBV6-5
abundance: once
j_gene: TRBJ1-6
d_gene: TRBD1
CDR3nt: TGTGCCAGCGCGGGACAGGGTAATTCACCCCTCCACTTT
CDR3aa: CASAGQGNSPLHF

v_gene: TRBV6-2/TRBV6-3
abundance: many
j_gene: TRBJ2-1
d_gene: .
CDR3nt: TGTGCCAGCAGTTACTCGACAGGTCCGGATGAGCAGTTCTTC
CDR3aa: CASSYSTGPDEQFF

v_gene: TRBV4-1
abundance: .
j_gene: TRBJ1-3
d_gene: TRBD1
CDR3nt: TGCGCCAGCAGCCAGGGCCCAGACAGGGGCTCTGGAAACACCATATATTTT
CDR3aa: CASSQGPDRGSGNTIYF

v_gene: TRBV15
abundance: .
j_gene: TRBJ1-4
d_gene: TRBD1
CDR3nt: TGTGCCACCAGCAGGGCACCGGGACAGGGGAATGAAAAACTGTTTTTT
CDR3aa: CATSRAPGQGNEKLFF

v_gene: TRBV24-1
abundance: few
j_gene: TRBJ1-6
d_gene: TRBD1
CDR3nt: TGTGCCACCCGGGACAGGGAGAATTCACCCCTCCACTTT
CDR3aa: CATRDRENSPLHF

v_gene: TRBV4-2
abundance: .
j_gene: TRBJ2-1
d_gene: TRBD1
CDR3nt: TGTGCCAGCAGCCGGGGGGACAGGGGCCCACGCAGTGAGCAGTTCTTC
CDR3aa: CASSRGDRGPRSEQFF

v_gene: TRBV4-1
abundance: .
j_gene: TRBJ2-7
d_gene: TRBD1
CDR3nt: TGCGCCAGCAGCCGACAGGGAATCGGGAACGAGCAGTACTTC
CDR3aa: CASSRQGIGNEQYF

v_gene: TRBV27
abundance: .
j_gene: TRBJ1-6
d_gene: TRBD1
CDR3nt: TGTGCCAGCAGTTTAGCCCTCCGCGCAGGGGGGCCAAGAGTCCGGCATTCACCCCTCCACTTT
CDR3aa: CASSLALRAGGPRVRHSPLHF

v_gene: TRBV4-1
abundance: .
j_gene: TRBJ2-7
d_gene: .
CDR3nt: TGCGCCAGCAGCCAAGGGGCGACAGGAGCTTTGTCCTACGAGCAGTACTTC
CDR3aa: CASSQGATGALSYEQYF

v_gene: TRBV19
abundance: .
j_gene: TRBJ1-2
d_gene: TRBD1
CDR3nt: TGTGCCAGTAGTATAGATCACAGGGGGCTGGATGGCTACACCTTC
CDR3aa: CASSIDHRGLDGYTF

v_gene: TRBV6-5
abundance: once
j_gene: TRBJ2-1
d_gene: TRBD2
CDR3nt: TGTGCCAGCACCCCCCGGGCTAGCGGATACAATGAGCAGTTCTTC
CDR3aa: CASTPRASGYNEQFF

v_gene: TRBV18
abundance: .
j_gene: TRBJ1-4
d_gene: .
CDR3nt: TGTGCCAGCTCACCCGGTGATACAACTAATGAAAAACTGTTTTTT
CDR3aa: CASSPGDTTNEKLFF

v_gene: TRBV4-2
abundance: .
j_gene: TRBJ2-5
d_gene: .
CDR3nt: TGTGCCAGCAGCCAAGATATAGCAGGGCGGGAGACCCAGTACTTC
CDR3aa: CASSQDIAGRETQYF

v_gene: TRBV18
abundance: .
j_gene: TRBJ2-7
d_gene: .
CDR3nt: TGTGCCAGCTCACCATCCGGGGAGGCATACGAGCAGTACTTC
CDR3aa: CASSPSGEAYEQYF

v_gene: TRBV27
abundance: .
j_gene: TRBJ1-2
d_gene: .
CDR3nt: TGTGCCAGCAGTTTTCAGGGGAACTATGGCTACACCTTC
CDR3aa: CASSFQGNYGYTF

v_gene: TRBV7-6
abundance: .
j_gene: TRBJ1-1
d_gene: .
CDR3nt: TGTGCCAGCAGCTTAGCGATAACCGGGAACACTGAAGCTTTCTTT
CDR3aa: CASSLAITGNTEAFF

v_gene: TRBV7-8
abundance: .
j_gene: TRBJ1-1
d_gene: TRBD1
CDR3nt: TGTGCCAGCAGCTTTTCCCAGGGGGCCAGTACGAGCGCTGAAGCTTTCTTT
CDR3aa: CASSFSQGASTSAEAFF

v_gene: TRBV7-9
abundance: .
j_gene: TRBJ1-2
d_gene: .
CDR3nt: TGTGCCAGCAGCCCTGGAACAGGGAAGATGAACTATGGCTACACCTTC
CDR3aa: CASSPGTGKMNYGYTF

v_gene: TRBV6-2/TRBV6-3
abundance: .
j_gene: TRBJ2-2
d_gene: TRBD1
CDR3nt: TGTGCCAGCAGCCTACAGGGGGCGACGAACACCGGGGAGCTGTTTTTT
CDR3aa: CASSLQGATNTGELFF

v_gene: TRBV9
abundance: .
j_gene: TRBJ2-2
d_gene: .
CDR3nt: TGTGCCAGCAGCGCACCGGGACTCTCGGGCGGGGAGCTGTTTTTT
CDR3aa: CASSAPGLSGGELFF

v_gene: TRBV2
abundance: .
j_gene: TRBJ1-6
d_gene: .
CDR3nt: TGTGCCAGCAGTGATTTGGAGTCCTATAATTCACCCCTCCACTTT
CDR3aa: CASSDLESYNSPLHF

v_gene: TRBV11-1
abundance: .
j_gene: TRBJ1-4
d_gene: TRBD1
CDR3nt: TGTGCCAGCAGGAAAGGACAGGGAAGGAACGAAAAACTGTTTTTT
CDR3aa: CASRKGQGRNEKLFF

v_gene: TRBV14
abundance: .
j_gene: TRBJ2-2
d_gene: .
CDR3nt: TGTGCCAGCAGCCCTACTAGGGGGACCGGGGAGCTGTTTTTT
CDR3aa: CASSPTRGTGELFF

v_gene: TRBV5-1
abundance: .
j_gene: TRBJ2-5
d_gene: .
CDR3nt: TGCGCTTCAAAAGGAGCGGCCCAAGAGACCCAGTACTTC
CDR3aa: CASKGAAQETQYF

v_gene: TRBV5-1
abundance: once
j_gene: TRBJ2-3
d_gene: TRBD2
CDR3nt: TGCGCCAGCAGCTTGGATGCTAGCGGGGGAGCAGATACGCAGTATTTT
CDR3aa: CASSLDASGGADTQYF

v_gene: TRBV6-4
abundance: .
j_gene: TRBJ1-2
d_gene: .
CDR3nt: TGTGCCAGCAGTGACCTTCCGGGGGTACCGTTGGGTGGCTACACCTTC
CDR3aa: CASSDLPGVPLGGYTF

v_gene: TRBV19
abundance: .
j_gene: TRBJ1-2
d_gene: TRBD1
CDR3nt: TGTGCCAGTAGTCAACCGGGACAGGGGGCGGACTATGGCTACACCTTC
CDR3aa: CASSQPGQGADYGYTF

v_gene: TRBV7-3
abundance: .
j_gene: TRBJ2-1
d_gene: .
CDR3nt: TGTGCCAGCAGCTCCGGGACTTTTAACAATGAGCAGTTCTTC
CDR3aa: CASSSGTFNNEQFF

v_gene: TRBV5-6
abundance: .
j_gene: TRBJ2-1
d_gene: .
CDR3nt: TGTGCCAGCAGCTTTTTAGGCAGGGGCGGGGGTGAGCAGTTCTTC
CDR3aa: CASSFLGRGGGEQFF

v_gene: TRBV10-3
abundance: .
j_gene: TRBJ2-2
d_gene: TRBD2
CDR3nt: TGTGCCATCGGACAAGCGGGAGGGTACACCGGGGAGCTGTTTTTT
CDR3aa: CAIGQAGGYTGELFF

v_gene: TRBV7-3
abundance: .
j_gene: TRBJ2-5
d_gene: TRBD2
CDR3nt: TGTGCCAGCAGCCTCAACCCTAGCGGACAAGAGACCCAGTACTTC
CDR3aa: CASSLNPSGQETQYF

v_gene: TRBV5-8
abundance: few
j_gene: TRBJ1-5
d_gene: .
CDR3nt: TGTGCCAGCAGCCCCCCGCCCTGGGCAGGGAGGAATACGCCCCAGCATTTT
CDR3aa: CASSPPPWAGRNTPQHF

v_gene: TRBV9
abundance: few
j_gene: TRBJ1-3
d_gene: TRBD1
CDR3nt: TGTGCCAGCAGCGTAAGACAGGGTGTAGGAAACACCATATATTTT
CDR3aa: CASSVRQGVGNTIYF

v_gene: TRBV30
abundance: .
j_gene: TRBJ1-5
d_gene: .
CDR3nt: TGTGCCTGGAGTGTCGGGGGGCCTAGCAATCAGCCCCAGCATTTT
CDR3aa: CAWSVGGPSNQPQHF

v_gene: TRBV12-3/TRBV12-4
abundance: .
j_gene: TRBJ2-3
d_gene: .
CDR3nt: TGTGCCAGCACGAGGGATCATACGCAGTATTTT
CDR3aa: CASTRDHTQYF

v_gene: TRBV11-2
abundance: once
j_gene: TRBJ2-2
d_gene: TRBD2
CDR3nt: TGTGCCAGCAGCGCGGGAGTCCCCGCGAACACCGGGGAGCTGTTTTTT
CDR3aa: CASSAGVPANTGELFF

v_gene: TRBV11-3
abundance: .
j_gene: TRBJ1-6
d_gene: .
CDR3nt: TGTGCCAGCAGCCAGGGGTCCGCAAATTCACCCCTCCACTTT
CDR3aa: CASSQGSANSPLHF

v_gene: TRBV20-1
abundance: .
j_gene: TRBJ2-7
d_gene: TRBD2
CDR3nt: TGCAGTGCTAGTGAACTAGCGGGACTTATCTACGAGCAGTACTTC
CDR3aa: CSASELAGLIYEQYF

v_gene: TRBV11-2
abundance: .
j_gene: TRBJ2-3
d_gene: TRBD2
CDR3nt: TGTGCCAGCAGCTTAGGGACTAGCGGCACAGATACGCAGTATTTT
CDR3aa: CASSLGTSGTDTQYF